This T cell receptor beta chain is from a study of T cells in localized non-small cell lung cancer. Findings of the study overall: Appearances in adjacent lung were noted for a median roughly 50 of the top 100 tumor clones. Clonality of T cells reached its maximum in uninvolved adjacent lung, surpassing tumor.

By sample fraction, this clone is large. Its specificity is not known. Germline V gene lookup returns CDR1 MGHDK and CDR2 SYGVNS. V lost 8 bases to trimming and J lost 2 bases; unmatched junction nucleotides: 5. The CDR3 length is 14 residues. The data were produced by immunoSEQ multiplex PCR, yet TCRdb's version contains in-frame clones alone and is incomplete. The sample records around 2,800 clones, 28% being singletons. The TCR was taken from a male donor older than 55 with stage II squamous cell lung carcinoma. The input for sequencing was lung tumor tissue, taken before any cancer treatment. The chain couples TRBV25-1 to TRBJ2-2, with 7 nucleotides matching TRBD1. The CDR3 region has the DNA TGTGCCAGCCTGGGACAGTTTAACACCGGGGAGCTGTTTTTT. It is translated as CASLGQFNTGELFF.